This T cell receptor (beta chain) was recovered during a study of vaccination and CD4 T cells after COVID-19. The length of the CDR3 is 15 residues. Trimming removed 2 bases from V and 0 bases from J, with 11 bases in between. The germline gives CDR1 SGHTA, CDR2 FQGNSA. Scientists ran DNA taken from cultured CD4+ T cells through the Oncomine TCR Beta short-read assay for sequencing. Scientists extracted genomic DNA from CD4+ T cells grown in culture. One entry per CDR3 protein results from TCRdb running MiXCR on the PCR reads. The table lists 12,000 or so distinct CDR3 sequences, over 50% of them singletons. This clonotype has only a few counts. The antigen remains undetermined. Treatment specified: 10-day PBMC culture with coronavirus spike peptide pools or control peptides (ViraFEST assay). Study-level findings and limits: The appearance of a median roughly 83% of reactive clones in convalescent patients occurred only post-vaccination.

The TCR comes from a human donor who had recovered from COVID-19. The gene calls are TRBV7-2 and TRBJ2-7; perhaps TRBD2 as D (6 bases). The sample was CD4+ T cells from blood, cultured in vitro. The CDR3 DNA follows: TGTGCCAGCAGCTTAATTCGGGAGAGCTCCTACGAGCAGTACTTC. It is translated as CASSLIRESSYEQYF. The full variable domain, completed using reference TRBV7-2 and TRBJ2-7, is GAGVSQSPSNKVTEKGKDVELRCDPISGHTALYWYRQSLGQGLEFLIYFQGNSAPDKSGLPSDRFSAERTGGSVSTLTIQRTQQEDSAVYLCASSLIRESSYEQYFGPGTRLTVT.